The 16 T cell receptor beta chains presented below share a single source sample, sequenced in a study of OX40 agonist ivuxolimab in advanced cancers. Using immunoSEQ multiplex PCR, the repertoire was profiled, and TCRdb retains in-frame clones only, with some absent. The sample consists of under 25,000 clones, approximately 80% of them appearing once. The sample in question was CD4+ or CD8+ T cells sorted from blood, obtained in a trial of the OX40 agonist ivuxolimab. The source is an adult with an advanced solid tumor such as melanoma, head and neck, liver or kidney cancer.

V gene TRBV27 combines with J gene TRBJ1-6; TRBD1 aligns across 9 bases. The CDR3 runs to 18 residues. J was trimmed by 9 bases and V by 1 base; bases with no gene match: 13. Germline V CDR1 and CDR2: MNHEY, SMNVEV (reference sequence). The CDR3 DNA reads TGTGCCAGCAGTTTATATTCCCCTGGACAGGGGCTCGGTTCACCCCTCCACTTT. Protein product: CASSLYSPGQGLGSPLHF.

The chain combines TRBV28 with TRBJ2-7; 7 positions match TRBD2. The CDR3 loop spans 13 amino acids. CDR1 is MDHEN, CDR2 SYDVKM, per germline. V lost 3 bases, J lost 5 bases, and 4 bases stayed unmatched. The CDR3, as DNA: TGTGCCAGCAGTTTCCGCCTAGCGGACGAGCAGTACTTC. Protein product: CASSFRLADEQYF.

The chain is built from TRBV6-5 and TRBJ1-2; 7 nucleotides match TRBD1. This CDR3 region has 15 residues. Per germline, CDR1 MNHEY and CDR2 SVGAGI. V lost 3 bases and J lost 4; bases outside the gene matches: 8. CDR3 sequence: CASSYSAQGRYGYTF. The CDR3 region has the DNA TGTGCCAGCAGTTATTCCGCACAGGGGCGCTATGGCTACACCTTC.

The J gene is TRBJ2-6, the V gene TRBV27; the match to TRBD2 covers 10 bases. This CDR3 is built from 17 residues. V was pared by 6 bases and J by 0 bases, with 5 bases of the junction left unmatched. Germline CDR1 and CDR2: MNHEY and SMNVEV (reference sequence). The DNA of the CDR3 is TGTGCCAGCAGGGGACTAGCGTCTGGCTCTGGGGCCAACGTCCTGACTTTC. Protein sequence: CASRGLASGSGANVLTF.

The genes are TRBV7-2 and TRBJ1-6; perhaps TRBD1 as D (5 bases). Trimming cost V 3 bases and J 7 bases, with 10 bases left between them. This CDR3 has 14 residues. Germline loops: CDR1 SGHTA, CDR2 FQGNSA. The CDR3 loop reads CASSFLEGNSPLHF. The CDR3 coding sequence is TGTGCCAGCAGCTTCTTGGAGGGGAATTCACCCCTCCACTTT.

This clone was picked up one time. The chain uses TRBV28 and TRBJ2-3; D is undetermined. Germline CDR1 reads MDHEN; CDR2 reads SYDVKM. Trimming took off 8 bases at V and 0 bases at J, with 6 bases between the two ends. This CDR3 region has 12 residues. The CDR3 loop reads CASWVSTDTQYF. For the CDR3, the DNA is TGTGCCAGCTGGGTGAGCACAGATACGCAGTATTTT.

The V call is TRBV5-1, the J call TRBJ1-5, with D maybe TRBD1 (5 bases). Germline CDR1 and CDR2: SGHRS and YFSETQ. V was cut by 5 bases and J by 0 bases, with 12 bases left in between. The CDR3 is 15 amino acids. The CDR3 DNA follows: TGCGCCAGCAGTCCGACAGTAGATAGCAATCAGCCCCAGCATTTT. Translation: CASSPTVDSNQPQHF.

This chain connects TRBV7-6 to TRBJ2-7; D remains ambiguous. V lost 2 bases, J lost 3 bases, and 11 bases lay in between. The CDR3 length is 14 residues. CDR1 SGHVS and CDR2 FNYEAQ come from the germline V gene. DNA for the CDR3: TGTGCCAGCAGCTTATCTGGGAACAGCTACGAGCAGTACTTC. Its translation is CASSLSGNSYEQYF.

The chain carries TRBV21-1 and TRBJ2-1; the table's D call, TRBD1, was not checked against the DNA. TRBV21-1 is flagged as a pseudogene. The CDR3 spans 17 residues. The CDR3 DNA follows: TGTGCCAGCAGCAAAGACTCCGGGACAGGGGGAAACAATGAGCAGTTCTTC. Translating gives CASSKDSGTGGNNEQFF.

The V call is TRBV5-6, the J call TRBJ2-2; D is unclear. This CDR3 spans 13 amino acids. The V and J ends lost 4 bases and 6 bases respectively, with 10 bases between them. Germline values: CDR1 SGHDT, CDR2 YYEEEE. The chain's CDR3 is CASSRTVPGELFF. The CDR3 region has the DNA TGTGCCAGCAGCCGAACGGTACCCGGGGAGCTGTTTTTT.

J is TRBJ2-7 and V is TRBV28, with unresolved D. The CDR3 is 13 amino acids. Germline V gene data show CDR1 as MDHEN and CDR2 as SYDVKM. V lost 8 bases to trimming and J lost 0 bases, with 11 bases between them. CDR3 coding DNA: TGTGCCAGCGAGGCACCCGCCTCCTACGAGCAGTACTTC. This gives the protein CASEAPASYEQYF.

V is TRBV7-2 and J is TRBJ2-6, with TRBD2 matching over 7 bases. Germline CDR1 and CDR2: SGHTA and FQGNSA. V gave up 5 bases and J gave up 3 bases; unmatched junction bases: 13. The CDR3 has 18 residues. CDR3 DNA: TGTGCCAGCAGCGTTCGTAGCGGGCGGGCCGATGGGGCCAACGTCCTGACTTTC. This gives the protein CASSVRSGRADGANVLTF.

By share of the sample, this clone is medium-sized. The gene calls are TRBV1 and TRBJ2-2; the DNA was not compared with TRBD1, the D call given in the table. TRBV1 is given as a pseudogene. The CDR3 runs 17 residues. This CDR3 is CTSSLGQGGKYTGELFF. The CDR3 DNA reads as TGCACCAGCAGCCTAGGACAGGGTGGTAAGTACACCGGGGAGCTGTTTTTT.

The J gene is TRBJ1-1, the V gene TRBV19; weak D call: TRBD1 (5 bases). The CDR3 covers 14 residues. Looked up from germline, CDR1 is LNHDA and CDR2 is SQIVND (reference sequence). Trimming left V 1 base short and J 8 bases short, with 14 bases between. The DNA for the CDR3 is TGTGCCAGTAGTATAGCGGCAGGGCAGCTGGAAGCTTTCTTT. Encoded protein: CASSIAAGQLEAFF.

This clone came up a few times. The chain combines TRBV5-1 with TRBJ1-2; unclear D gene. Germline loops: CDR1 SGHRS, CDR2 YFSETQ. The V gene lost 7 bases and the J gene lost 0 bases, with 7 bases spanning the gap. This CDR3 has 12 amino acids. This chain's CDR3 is CASWEANYGYTF. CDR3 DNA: TGCGCCAGCTGGGAAGCTAACTATGGCTACACCTTC.

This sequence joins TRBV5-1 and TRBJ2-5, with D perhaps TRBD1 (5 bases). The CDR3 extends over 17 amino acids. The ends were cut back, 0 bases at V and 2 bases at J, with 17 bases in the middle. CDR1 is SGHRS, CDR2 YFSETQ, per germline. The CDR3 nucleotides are TGCGCCAGCAGCTTGGCCCCCAACAGGAGAATTCAAGAGACCCAGTACTTC. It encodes CASSLAPNRRIQETQYF.